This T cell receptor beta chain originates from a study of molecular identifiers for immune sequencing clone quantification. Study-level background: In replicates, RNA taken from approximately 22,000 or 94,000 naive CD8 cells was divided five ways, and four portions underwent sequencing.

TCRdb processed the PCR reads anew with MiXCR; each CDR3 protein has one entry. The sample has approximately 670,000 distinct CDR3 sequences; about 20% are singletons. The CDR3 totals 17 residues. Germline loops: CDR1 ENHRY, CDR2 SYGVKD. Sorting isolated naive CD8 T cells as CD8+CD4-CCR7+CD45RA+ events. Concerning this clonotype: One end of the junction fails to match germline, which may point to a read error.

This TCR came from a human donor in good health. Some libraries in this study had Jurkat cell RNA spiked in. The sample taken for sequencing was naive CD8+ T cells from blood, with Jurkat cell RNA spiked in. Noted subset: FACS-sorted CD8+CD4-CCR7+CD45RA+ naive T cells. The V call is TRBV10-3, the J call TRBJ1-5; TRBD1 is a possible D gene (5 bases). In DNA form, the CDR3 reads TGTGCCATCAGTAAGTCGAGTGGCAGGGATATCAATCAGCCCCAGCATTTT. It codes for CAISKSSGRDINQPQHF.